This T cell receptor (beta chain) was recorded in a study of CD8+CD57+ T cells in acquired aplastic anemia. Findings of the study overall: Patients and controls shared over 25 CD8+ CDR3 sequences, which appeared highly expressed in patients and within their immunodominant clones.

A note on this clonotype: What it binds is unknown.

Investigators profiled TCR beta VDJ and CDR3 from genomic DNA template. TCRdb used MiXCR to reprocess the reads, holding one entry per CDR3 protein. The sample consists of 55,000 to 80,000 distinct CDR3 sequences, 45% to 60% of them appearing once. Input material: sorted CD4+, CD8+, or CD8+CD57+ T cells (not recorded which) from PBMCs. The clonotype originates from a human donor in good health, serving as a control.

CDR3 coding DNA: TGTGCCAGTAGTTGGGGACGGAACACTGAAGCTTTCTTT. Protein product: CASSWGRNTEAFF. The chain couples TRBV19 to TRBJ1-1; D may be TRBD1 (5 bases). The CDR3 spans 13 residues. CDR1 and CDR2 from the germline V gene are LNHDA and SQIVND (reference sequence). V lost 5 bases and J 1 base, leaving 8 bases between the germline ends. The full variable domain, in which reference TRBV19 and TRBJ1-1 provide the parts outside the CDR3, is DGGITQSPKYLFRKEGQNVTLSCEQNLNHDAMYWYRQDPGQGLRLIYYSQIVNDFQKGDIAEGYSVSREKKESFPLTVTSAQKNPTAFYLCASSWGRNTEAFFGQGTRLTVV.